These 9 T cell receptor beta chains were all obtained from the same sample, sequenced in a study of beta chain features in type 1 diabetes. The antigens these receptors bind are not known. Study-wide results and limits: Moderately but significantly shorter TCRB CDR3s were found in Type 1 diabetes patients in all four CD4+ subsets.

Isolated RNA was reverse transcribed in full, so expressed TCRB transcripts were sequenced. Assay used: immunoSEQ multiplex PCR; TCRdb lists only in-frame clones, some missing. This sample has 200,000 to 250,000 clones, with about a sixth found just once. The sequenced sample consisted of naive CD4+ T cells from blood. These receptor sequences come from a man younger than 45 with type 1 diabetes.

This clone was found a few times. The chain combines TRBV30 with TRBJ2-5; D unclear. Germline V gene sequence: CDR1 GTSNPN, CDR2 SVGIG (reference sequence). There are 12 residues in the CDR3. The V gene lost 0 bases and the J gene lost 4 bases, with 6 bases spanning the gap. In DNA form, the CDR3 reads TGTGCCTGGAGTGTCACACGAGAGACCCAGTACTTC. Its protein product is CAWSVTRETQYF.

This clone was counted a few times. The chain is built from TRBV29-1 and TRBJ1-2; D is unclear. The V gene's germline CDR1 is SQVTM and CDR2 ANQGSEA. Trimming cost V 6 bases and J 1 base, with 12 bases left between them. The CDR3 sequence is 13 residues long. In nucleotides, the CDR3 is TGCAGCGTGCGGACGAAATTTAACTATGGCTACACCTTC. Translating it yields CSVRTKFNYGYTF.

This clone was recorded a few times. The rearrangement uses TRBV30 and TRBJ2-7, with D possibly matching TRBD2 (6 bases). The CDR3 consists of 14 residues. V was clipped by 5 bases and J by 5 bases, with 19 bases between them. Germline values: CDR1 GTSNPN, CDR2 SVGIG (reference sequence). DNA of the CDR3: TGTGCCTGGGTGCCGGCAGGCGGGGCCCACGAGCAGTACTTC. Translating it yields CAWVPAGGAHEQYF.

The rearrangement links TRBV5-1 to TRBJ2-5; D unresolved. The CDR3 length is 15 residues. Per germline, CDR1 SGHRS and CDR2 YFSETQ. V was trimmed by 1 base and J by 5 bases, leaving 15 bases between them. The CDR3 sequence is CASSLRESGSETQYF. In DNA form, the CDR3 reads TGCGCCAGCAGCTTGAGGGAAAGTGGATCGGAGACCCAGTACTTC.

CDR3 sequence (DNA): TGTGCCTGGAGAGCGGTAACAGATACGCAGTATTTT. Translated: CAWRAVTDTQYF. The J gene is TRBJ2-3, the V gene TRBV30; maybe TRBD2 (5 bases). The CDR3 has 12 residues. Germline loops: CDR1 GTSNPN, CDR2 SVGIG (reference sequence). Deletions cut 3 bases from V and 3 bases from J, with 7 bases between.

This clone was detected a few times. For the CDR3, the DNA is TGTGCCAGCAGCTTGGTTGCAGGGGGCTCAGGTGAAGCTTTCTTT. Amino acid sequence: CASSLVAGGSGEAFF. The chain recombines TRBV5-6 with TRBJ1-1; TRBD1 agrees at 8 bases. V shed 0 bases, J shed 7 bases, and the junction held 8 bases outside the gene matches. CDR1 is SGHDT and CDR2 is YYEEEE in the germline V gene. The CDR3 sequence is 15 residues long.

V gene TRBV28 combines with J gene TRBJ2-3; no firm D call. The CDR3 runs 15 residues. The germline V gene has CDR1 MDHEN and CDR2 SYDVKM. V shed 7 bases and J shed 4 bases, with 18 bases lying between them. CDR3 in DNA: TGTGCCAGCAACTCTGGATGGACGAGCTCAGATACGCAGTATTTT. This gives the protein CASNSGWTSSDTQYF.

This clone occurred a few times. This CDR3 is also generated by other DNA sequences in the sample. The J gene is TRBJ2-3, the V gene TRBV25-1; D unclear. This CDR3 is 11 amino acids long. V lost 3 bases and J lost 5, with 3 bases in between. CDR1 is MGHDK and CDR2 is SYGVNS in the germline V gene. The CDR3 loop is CASSELDTQYF. As DNA, the CDR3 is TGTGCCAGCAGTGAGTTAGATACGCAGTATTTT.

The chain carries TRBV5-4 and TRBJ2-5; D uncertain. CDR3 length: 17 residues. V was clipped by 2 bases and J by 1 base, with 18 bases between them. The V gene's germline CDR1 is SGHNT and CDR2 YYREEE (reference sequence). The CDR3 here is CASSLSRTGDLQETQYF. CDR3 bases: TGTGCCAGCAGCTTATCGAGGACCGGAGACCTCCAAGAGACCCAGTACTTC. The full variable domain, its missing parts supplied by reference TRBV5-4 and TRBJ2-5, is ETGVTQSPTHLIKTRGQQVTLRCSSQSGHNTVSWYQQALGQGPQFIFQYYREEENGRGNFPPRFSGLQFPNYSSELNVNALELDDSALYLCASSLSRTGDLQETQYFGPGTRLLVL.